This T cell receptor beta chain was captured by sequencing in a study of shared clonotypes between healthy human individuals. Authors' methods: ImmunoSEQ output held junction-only sequences without quality scores, so filtering differed. The data were produced by immunoSEQ multiplex PCR, yet TCRdb's version contains in-frame clones alone and is incomplete. Clone size and the V and J calls come from that table; the DNA yielded D and trimming. The data contain 550,000 to 750,000 clones, just under 97% of them singletons. In the naive CD8 group, cells lacked CD45RO and were positively selected for CCR7, so terminally differentiated effector memory CD45RA+ cells were left out. There were only Caucasian adults among the donors, and all lived in Nashville, Tennessee. The ends lost 2 bases at V and 5 bases at J; junction bases unmatched: 5. The CDR3 has 15 amino acids. CDR1 and CDR2 from the germline V gene are MDHEN and SYDVKM.

Points from the study as a whole: A handful of donors held 5% to 5.5% of naive CD4 clonotypes in common. Memory subsets had estimated richness that was generally smaller than that of naive subsets.

In this sample, this clone turned up once. Its specificity is not known. The chain joins TRBV28 to TRBJ1-5; TRBD1 matches at 8 bases. The source material was naive CD8+ T cells sorted from blood. This receptor was taken from a woman in her 30s in good health. The CDR3, as DNA: TGTGCCAGCAGTTTAATACAGGGGGAGGATCAGCCCCAGCATTTT. It translates to CASSLIQGEDQPQHF.